A single sample gave rise to the 25 T cell receptor beta chains below, sequenced in a study of radiotherapy plus CTLA-4 blockade in lung cancer. Produced via immunoSEQ multiplex PCR; TCRdb's table is partial and in-frame only. This table has approximately 85,000 clones, approximately 83% appearing once. Sequenced here: peripheral blood, sampled from a patient treated with radiotherapy plus ipilimumab. These receptors were obtained from a human donor with non-small cell lung cancer who had a partial response to radiotherapy plus ipilimumab.

The rearrangement uses TRBV5-1 and TRBJ2-2; 11 bases are a match to TRBD2. Germline values: CDR1 SGHRS, CDR2 YFSETQ. The V and J ends lost 2 bases and 5 bases, in that order; junction bases with no gene match: 5. CDR3 length: 16 amino acids. CDR3 sequence (DNA): TGCGCCAGCAGCTTTCGCGCTAGCGGGGGGACCGGGGAGCTGTTTTTT. Amino acid sequence: CASSFRASGGTGELFF.

Remarks on this clone: The sample contains more than one DNA sequence encoding this CDR3. The genes are TRBV5-1 and TRBJ2-5, with TRBD2 matching over 13 bases. The ends lost 0 bases at V and 2 bases at J; junction bases unmatched: 1. The CDR3 is made up of 16 amino acids. In germline, CDR1 is SGHRS, CDR2 YFSETQ. CDR3 bases: TGCGCCAGCAGCTTGGGACTAGCGGGAGGACAAGAGACCCAGTACTTC. Residues: CASSLGLAGGQETQYF.

The J gene is TRBJ2-1, the V gene TRBV7-9; 14 positions agree with TRBD2. The CDR3 totals 16 residues. Germline V CDR1 and CDR2: SEHNR, FQNEAQ (reference sequence). The V segment lost 5 bases and the J segment 9 bases; nucleotides outside the gene matches: 9. CDR3 region: CASSPGTSGRAGEQFF. The CDR3 DNA sequence: TGTGCCAGCAGCCCCGGGACTAGCGGGAGAGCTGGTGAGCAGTTCTTC.

The V and J genes are TRBV28 and TRBJ2-3; 7 nucleotides line up with TRBD1. Trimming removed 6 bases from V and 2 bases from J; junction bases left unmatched: 5. This CDR3 comprises 14 residues. The germline V gene encodes CDR1 MDHEN and CDR2 SYDVKM. The CDR3 sequence is CASRGGLPTDTQYF. In DNA form, the CDR3 reads TGTGCCAGCAGAGGGGGCCTACCCACAGATACGCAGTATTTT.

V usage is TRBV28 and J usage is TRBJ2-1; a possible D gene is TRBD2 (5 bases). The germline CDR1 and CDR2 sequences are MDHEN and SYDVKM. The length of the CDR3 is 13 residues. V was shortened by 6 bases and J by 6 bases, with 12 bases between the two germline ends. CDR3 in amino acids: CASRNARGNEQFF. In DNA, the CDR3 is TGTGCCAGCAGGAATGCCCGGGGCAATGAGCAGTTCTTC.

V gene TRBV6-5 combines with J gene TRBJ1-1, with D possibly TRBD1 on 5 matching bases. The CDR3 length is 14 residues. Trimming stripped 6 bases from V and 4 bases from J, with 15 bases between. Germline CDR1 reads MNHEY; CDR2 reads SVGAGI. The CDR3 nucleotides are TGTGCCAGCAGCTTTAGGGGCGTAGTCACTGAAGCTTTCTTT. Residues: CASSFRGVVTEAFF.

CDR3 DNA: TGCGCCAGCAGCTGGACTAGCGGGAGAACCGGGGAGCTGTTTTTT. Protein sequence: CASSWTSGRTGELFF. The genes are TRBV5-1 and TRBJ2-2; 13 nucleotides line up with TRBD2. The V gene's germline CDR1 is SGHRS and CDR2 YFSETQ. V gave up 3 bases and J gave up 5 bases; unmatched junction bases: 1. The length of the CDR3 is 15 residues.

The chain combines TRBV7-3 with TRBJ2-2; 9 bases are shared with TRBD1. Germline assignment: CDR1 SGHTA and CDR2 FQGTGA. The length of the CDR3 is 15 residues. V dropped 5 bases and J dropped 7; count of bases not matched to a gene: 8. CDR3 DNA: TGTGCCAGCAGCCCGTCCCGGGACAGGGACGGGGAGCTGTTTTTT. The encoded protein is CASSPSRDRDGELFF.

This clone was picked up a small number of times. The chain links TRBV6-6 to TRBJ2-5; D unclear. The V end was cut by 0 bases, the J end by 5 bases, with 7 bases between. There are 13 residues in the CDR3. Looked up from germline, CDR1 is MNHNY and CDR2 is SVGAGI (reference sequence). The CDR3: CASSYSPEETQYF. CDR3 nucleotides: TGTGCCAGCAGTTACTCGCCGGAGGAGACCCAGTACTTC.

The chain has TRBV11-2 and TRBJ2-2; TRBD1 aligns across 7 bases. J gave up 5 bases and V 4 bases, and 7 bases lay outside the gene matches. The CDR3 length is 15 residues. Germline loops: CDR1 SGHAT, CDR2 FQNNGV. The CDR3 is CASSSQGRGTGELFF. The CDR3 DNA reads as TGTGCCAGCAGCTCACAGGGGCGCGGTACCGGGGAGCTGTTTTTT.

V usage is TRBV4-2 and J usage is TRBJ2-7, with no clear D. V was trimmed by 1 base and J by 3 bases, leaving 16 bases between them. Germline CDR1 and CDR2: LGHNA and YNFKEQ. The CDR3 contains 16 residues. The CDR3 loop reads CASSQVTIHGGYEQYF. In DNA form, the CDR3 reads TGTGCCAGCAGCCAAGTTACGATTCACGGCGGCTACGAGCAGTACTTC.

V gene TRBV9 combines with J gene TRBJ2-1; possibly TRBD2 for D (6 bases). CDR1 and CDR2 from the germline V gene are SGDLS and YYNGEE. V lost 1 base to trimming and J lost 5 bases, with 13 bases between them. The CDR3 runs 15 residues. CDR3 nucleotides: TGTGCCAGCAGCGTAACGAGCGGGTACGACAATGAGCAGTTCTTC. Encoded protein: CASSVTSGYDNEQFF.

The chain is built from TRBV6-5 and TRBJ1-2; 8 nucleotides match TRBD1. The CDR3 extends over 14 amino acids. The ends lost 5 bases at V and 2 bases at J; junction bases unmatched: 4. Germline CDR1 MNHEY, CDR2 SVGAGI. The CDR3 here is CASSHRGANYGYTF. Here the CDR3 DNA reads TGTGCCAGCAGTCACAGGGGGGCCAACTATGGCTACACCTTC.

The chain recombines TRBV19 with TRBJ1-5, with D possibly TRBD1 on 5 matching bases. Trimming cost V 5 bases and J 1 base, with 18 bases left between them. This CDR3 has 17 residues. Germline V gene lookup returns CDR1 LNHDA and CDR2 SQIVND (reference sequence). CDR3 in amino acids: CASSSRYIQGSNQPQHF. The CDR3 nucleotides read TGTGCCAGTAGTTCCCGTTACATCCAGGGAAGCAATCAGCCCCAGCATTTT.

The rearrangement links TRBV7-3 to TRBJ2-3; no clear D gene. The germline CDR1 and CDR2 sequences are SGHTA and FQGTGA. The CDR3 sequence is 13 residues long. Trimming stripped 1 base from V and 8 bases from J, with 10 bases between. The CDR3: CASSLRPRGTQYF. CDR3 sequence (DNA): TGTGCCAGCAGCTTAAGACCGAGAGGTACGCAGTATTTT.

This clone was found a few times. The chain carries TRBV6-5 and TRBJ2-5; TRBD2 matches 8 bases. The J call may be mistaken, given a closer DNA end match to TRBJ2-7. This CDR3 comprises 12 residues. Germline loops: CDR1 MNHEY, CDR2 SVGAGI. The CDR3 protein is CASREGVSEQYF. In DNA, the CDR3 is TGTGCCAGCCGGGAGGGGGTCTCCGAGCAGTACTTC.

The chain carries TRBV6-1 and TRBJ1-2; 8 bases map to TRBD1. Trimming took 8 bases from V and 5 from J; bases not matched to a gene: 4. The germline gives CDR1 MNHNS, CDR2 SASEGT. There are 12 residues in the CDR3. This CDR3 is CASHNRGYGYTF. For the CDR3, the DNA is TGTGCCAGCCATAACAGGGGGTATGGCTACACCTTC.

V is TRBV11-2 and J is TRBJ1-5; D unresolved. Germline CDR1 reads SGHAT; CDR2 reads FQNNGV. The CDR3 has 13 residues. V lost 5 bases to trimming and J lost 7 bases, with 12 bases between them. CDR3 in amino acids: CASSHGTEQPQHF. The CDR3, as DNA: TGTGCCAGCAGCCATGGCACGGAGCAGCCCCAGCATTTT.

The V and J genes are TRBV4-3 and TRBJ2-2, with 9 bases identical to TRBD2. V lost 4 bases, J lost 6 bases, and 9 bases stayed unmatched. Germline V gene data show CDR1 as LGHNA and CDR2 as YSLEER. CDR3 length equals 16 residues. The CDR3 protein is CASSPTLGGRAGELFF. CDR3 coding DNA: TGCGCCAGCAGCCCCACCCTTGGCGGGAGGGCCGGGGAGCTGTTTTTT.

The V gene is TRBV28, the J gene TRBJ2-7; 8 bases are a match to TRBD2. The CDR3 has 14 amino acids. The germline gives CDR1 MDHEN, CDR2 SYDVKM. Germline trimming cut 5 bases from V and 4 bases from J; bases unmatched to any gene: 7. The CDR3 is CASSPGLARYEQYV. In nucleotides, the CDR3 is TGTGCCAGCAGTCCCGGACTAGCAAGGTACGAGCAGTACGTC.

The chain couples TRBV5-5 to TRBJ2-3; D possibly corresponds to TRBD2 (6 bases). Germline-derived CDR1 and CDR2 are SGHKS and YYEKEE (reference sequence). The CDR3 consists of 14 residues. V was cut by 0 bases and J by 3 bases, with 8 bases left in between. The CDR3 DNA follows: TGTGCCAGCAGCTTGGGACTAGGGACAGATACGCAGTATTTT. Its protein product is CASSLGLGTDTQYF.

The gene calls are TRBV2 and TRBJ1-5; 10 bases are a match to TRBD1. Germline V lookup: CDR1 SNHLY, CDR2 FYNNEI. The CDR3 spans 14 residues. V lost 4 bases, J lost 4 bases, and 1 base stayed unmatched. The CDR3 sequence is CASSGQGANQPQHF. CDR3 DNA sequence: TGTGCCAGCAGTGGACAGGGGGCAAATCAGCCCCAGCATTTT.

V gene TRBV6-6 combines with J gene TRBJ1-5, with D tentatively TRBD1 (6 bases). Trimming took 2 bases from V and 1 from J, leaving 12 bases between them. Germline values: CDR1 MNHNY, CDR2 SVGAGI (reference sequence). The CDR3 has 16 amino acids. The CDR3 nucleotides read TGTGCCAGCAGTTACACCCCAGGGGCGAGCAATCAGCCCCAGCATTTT. As protein: CASSYTPGASNQPQHF.

The rearrangement links TRBV2 to TRBJ2-7; a weak D match, TRBD2 (5 bases). The CDR3 has 13 amino acids. Trimming removed 3 bases from V and 3 bases from J, with 9 bases in between. From germline, CDR1 is SNHLY and CDR2 FYNNEI. In DNA, the CDR3 is TGTGCCAGCAGTGACCCCGGGATCTACGAGCAGTACTTC. It codes for CASSDPGIYEQYF. The full variable domain, with the rest looked up from reference TRBV2 and TRBJ2-7, is EPEVTQTPSHQVTQMGQEVILRCVPISNHLYFYWYRQILGQKVEFLVSFYNNEISEKSEIFDDQFSVERPDGSNFTLKIRSTKLEDSAMYFCASSDPGIYEQYFGPGTRLTVT.

The J gene is TRBJ2-1, the V gene TRBV7-9; possible D gene TRBD2, 5 bases. Germline CDR1 is SEHNR and CDR2 is FQNEAQ (reference sequence). This CDR3 spans 17 amino acids. Trimming took 5 bases from V and 0 from J, leaving 17 bases between them. As DNA, the CDR3 is TGTGCCAGCAGCCCTTATGGAGCGGTGATCTCCTACAATGAGCAGTTCTTC. Translated: CASSPYGAVISYNEQFF.